The clone carrying this TCR beta chain was picked up one time. Participant-given clinical history determined each cohort assignment. This entry comes from a study of blood T cell repertoires in COVID-19. Study overall: The origin of the acute and convalescent COVID-19 samples was the United States, Italy and Spain. PBMCs, B-cell-depleted T cells, or T cells provided the cDNA or gDNA that made up the material.

Using immunoSEQ multiplex PCR, the repertoire was profiled, and TCRdb retains in-frame clones only, with some absent. In the table there are about 210,000 clones, approximately 81% of which are singletons. The CDR3 loop spans 12 amino acids. Germline V CDR1 and CDR2: MDHEN, SYDVKM. V shed 6 bases and J shed 5 bases, with 10 bases lying between them. The sequence was obtained from a woman aged 50 to 65 with acute COVID-19. The source material was PBMCs or T cells enriched from blood (not recorded which). This sequence joins TRBV28 and TRBJ1-2, with D uncertain. The CDR3 loop is CASSAAVYGYTF. CDR3 nucleotides: TGTGCCAGCAGCGCGGCAGTTTATGGCTACACCTTC.